This T cell receptor beta chain was captured in a study of regulatory T cells in long-lasting Graves disease. Arm-PCR of CDR3 regions and iRepertoire HTBI primers were used to build TCR beta libraries. TCRdb called the multiplex PCR reads again in MiXCR, with one record for every CDR3 protein. Among 450,000 to 500,000 distinct CDR3 sequences listed, under 20% were seen once. The CDR3 spans 17 residues. Germline CDR1 is SGHAT and CDR2 is FQNNGV. Trimming removed 5 bases from V and 6 bases from J; junction bases left unmatched: 14. With respect to this clonotype: Since a much larger clone is just one base distant, this may be a read error.

Time point noted: newly diagnosed GD, antithyroid drugs for less than 3 months. RNA isolated from PBMCs was used to make the TCR library. These data are also associated with another study on T cells in Graves' hyperthyroidism and ophthalmopathy. That study adds: Exclusion of a patient resulted from uncontrolled infection, other autoimmune disease, pregnancy or lactation. Clinical symptoms, serum thyroxine and TRAb, thyroid ultrasound and orbital computed tomography were used for the diagnoses. Most thyroid clonotypes expanded above 0.001 appeared in blood too. The model made its ophthalmopathy prediction, and onset followed a median around six months later.

V and J are TRBV11-2 and TRBJ1-3, with 9 bases that match TRBD1. The input for sequencing was peripheral blood mononuclear cells (PBMCs), taken at new diagnosis, from a patient treated with antithyroid drugs. The receptor was isolated from a man aged 35 to 55 with Graves disease. CDR3 coding DNA: TGTGCCAGCAGCCCCCCGCCGGGACAGGGATACGAAAACACCATATATTTT. Translated, it gives CASSPPPGQGYENTIYF.